These 25 T cell receptor beta chains originate from one sample sequenced in a study of blood T cell repertoires in COVID-19. Profiling relied on immunoSEQ multiplex PCR, and the TCRdb table lists in-frame clones only, not all of them. The table has around 300,000 clones, under 90% seen once. Sequenced material: peripheral blood. The receptor set was obtained from a woman between 35 and 50 years old who had recovered from COVID-19.

Details on this clone: Other DNA sequences within the sample encode an identical CDR3. The chain has TRBV7-9 and TRBJ2-7; 7 bases align to TRBD1. The length of the CDR3 is 12 residues. Germline V lookup: CDR1 SEHNR, CDR2 FQNEAQ (reference sequence). After removal of 5 bases from V and 4 bases from J, the junction contained 2 bases not matched to a gene. Here the CDR3 DNA reads TGTGCCAGCAGCCTACAGGGGTACGAGCAGTACTTC. It encodes CASSLQGYEQYF.

The CDR3 nucleotides are TGTGCCAGTAGCGACGGGAGCCGGTGGACCCAGTACTTC. It encodes CASSDGSRWTQYF. The rearrangement uses TRBV19 and TRBJ2-5; a weak D match, TRBD2 (6 bases). Germline V gene sequence: CDR1 LNHDA, CDR2 SQIVND (reference sequence). Trimming left V 6 bases short and J 7 bases short, with 15 bases between. The length of the CDR3 is 13 residues.

The chain links TRBV19 to TRBJ1-2; possibly TRBD1 for D (5 bases). V was shortened by 3 bases and J by 2 bases, with 10 bases between the two germline ends. Germline V gene sequence: CDR1 LNHDA, CDR2 SQIVND (reference sequence). The length of the CDR3 is 14 residues. CDR3 DNA sequence: TGTGCCAGTAGTATGGAGGGGCGGAACTATGGCTACACCTTC. Translated: CASSMEGRNYGYTF.

The chain links TRBV6-1 to TRBJ1-2; 8 nucleotides agree with TRBD1. In germline, CDR1 is MNHNS, CDR2 SASEGT. V lost 3 bases to trimming and J lost 8 bases; unmatched junction nucleotides: 5. The CDR3 consists of 13 residues. The CDR3 sequence: CASSDTGGDGYTF. In DNA, the CDR3 is TGTGCCAGCAGTGATACAGGGGGTGACGGCTACACCTTC.

The chain uses TRBV12-3 or TRBV12-4 and TRBJ1-1; a possible D gene is TRBD1 (6 bases). The CDR3 sequence is 13 residues long. Trimming shortened V by 1 base and J by 3 bases, and 6 bases separated the two germline ends. This CDR3 is CASSLGQDTEAFF. The CDR3 DNA follows: TGTGCCAGCAGTTTAGGACAGGACACTGAAGCTTTCTTT.

The chain links TRBV10-3 to TRBJ1-2, with D unclear. CDR1 ENHRY and CDR2 SYGVKD come from the germline V gene. CDR3 size: 16 residues. Trimming removed 0 bases at V and 8 bases at J, with 19 bases between. The CDR3 region is CAISESEQGGSGGYTF. In DNA, the CDR3 is TGTGCCATCAGTGAGTCTGAACAAGGCGGATCGGGAGGCTACACCTTC.

This rearrangement joins TRBV18 to TRBJ2-7; 7 positions match TRBD1. J gave up 1 base and V 3 bases, and 6 bases lay outside the gene matches. CDR3 length: 15 amino acids. The germline V gene encodes CDR1 KGHSH and CDR2 LQKENI. The CDR3 here is CASSPMGDRSYEQYF. CDR3 DNA sequence: TGTGCCAGCTCACCGATGGGGGACAGATCCTACGAGCAGTACTTC.

The rearrangement joins TRBV27 to TRBJ2-7; a possible D gene is TRBD2 (5 bases). Trimming stripped 2 bases from V and 1 base from J, with 9 bases between. Per the germline V gene, CDR1 is MNHEY and CDR2 is SMNVEV (reference sequence). The length of the CDR3 is 14 residues. This CDR3 reads CASSLAGRSYEQYF. The CDR3 coding sequence is TGTGCCAGCAGTTTAGCGGGCAGATCCTACGAGCAGTACTTC.

The chain is built from TRBV27 and TRBJ2-1, with 12 bases fitting TRBD2. The CDR3 sequence is 15 residues long. V dropped 5 bases and J dropped 15; count of bases not matched to a gene: 14. CDR1 and CDR2 (germline): MNHEY, SMNVEV (reference sequence). CDR3: CASSPRLAGEGGWFF. The DNA for the CDR3 is TGTGCCAGCAGTCCCCGACTAGCGGGAGAGGGCGGGTGGTTCTTC.

This chain connects TRBV18 to TRBJ2-7; 8 nucleotides line up with TRBD2. Germline lookup yields CDR1 KGHSH and CDR2 LQKENI. The J segment lost 5 bases and the V segment lost 4 bases, leaving 7 bases of the junction unmatched. CDR3 length: 14 residues. The chain's CDR3 is CASSRLPGGDEQYF. DNA for the CDR3: TGTGCCAGCTCACGATTACCGGGGGGGGACGAGCAGTACTTC. Full variable domain (rest looked up from reference TRBV18 and TRBJ2-7): NAGVMQNPRHLVRRRGQEARLRCSPMKGHSHVYWYRQLPEEGLKFMVYLQKENIIDESGMPKERFSAEFPKEGPSILRIQQVVRGDSAAYFCASSRLPGGDEQYFGPGTRLTVT.

This chain connects TRBV9 to TRBJ1-2; a weak D match, TRBD1 (6 bases). Trimming cost V 3 bases and J 4 bases, with 13 bases left between them. The germline gives CDR1 SGDLS, CDR2 YYNGEE. CDR3 length: 14 amino acids. CDR3 sequence reads: CASSGRTVAYGYTF. The CDR3 nucleotides read TGTGCCAGCAGCGGCAGGACAGTCGCCTATGGCTACACCTTC.

This sequence joins TRBV30 and TRBJ2-4; D is ambiguous. Trimming removed 0 bases at V and 8 bases at J, with 17 bases between. Germline V gene lookup returns CDR1 GTSNPN and CDR2 SVGIG (reference sequence). The CDR3 spans 15 residues. The CDR3 DNA follows: TGTGCCTGGAGTGTGGTGCCAAATACTGTGGACATTCAGTACTTC. Amino acids: CAWSVVPNTVDIQYF.

The chain uses TRBV10-2 and TRBJ1-6; 7 nucleotides align to TRBD1. Germline V gene data show CDR1 as WSHSY and CDR2 as SAAADI. There are 16 residues in the CDR3. V lost 7 bases and J lost 2; bases outside the gene matches: 8. CDR3 in amino acids: CASTLTGSPYNSPLHF. For the CDR3, the DNA is TGCGCCAGCACCCTGACAGGGAGCCCCTATAATTCACCCCTCCACTTT.

This chain uses TRBV3-1 (or the pseudogene TRBV3-2) with TRBJ2-3; 9 bases align to TRBD2. Germline lookup yields CDR1 LGHDT and CDR2 YNNKEL (reference sequence). The CDR3 sequence is 16 residues long. Trimming at V came to 3 bases and at J to 1 base, leaving 5 bases not matched to a gene. The CDR3 is CASSQDLAGGTDTQYF. The CDR3 DNA sequence: TGTGCCAGCAGCCAGGACTTAGCGGGGGGCACAGATACGCAGTATTTT.

The V gene is TRBV19, the J gene TRBJ2-1, with TRBD2 matching 10 bases. The CDR3 is made up of 15 amino acids. The junction had 4 bases not matched to a gene; V was cut back by 4 bases and J by 4 bases. The germline CDR1 and CDR2 sequences are LNHDA and SQIVND (reference sequence). The CDR3 nucleotides are TGTGCCAGTAGTACTTCTAGCGGGGGATACAATGAGCAGTTCTTC. As protein: CASSTSSGGYNEQFF.

The genes are TRBV10-3 and TRBJ1-2, with 7 bases that match TRBD1. The CDR3 length is 14 residues. The V segment lost 8 bases and the J segment 1 base; nucleotides outside the gene matches: 7. Germline values: CDR1 ENHRY, CDR2 SYGVKD. CDR3 amino acids: CAIGEDRINYGYTF. DNA of the CDR3: TGTGCCATCGGGGAGGACAGGATTAACTATGGCTACACCTTC.

This clone was recorded only once. This CDR3 is CASSLGGASQYF. The CDR3 DNA is TGTGCCAGCAGCCTAGGCGGTGCTTCGCAGTATTTT. This chain uses TRBV11-1 with TRBJ2-3; D uncertain. This CDR3 is built from 12 residues. The V gene's germline CDR1 is SGHAT and CDR2 FQDESV (reference sequence). Trimming left V 5 bases short and J 10 bases short, with 13 bases between. Looking up the rest from reference TRBV11-1 and TRBJ2-3 gives the full variable domain: EAEVAQSPRYKITEKSQAVAFWCDPISGHATLYWYRQILGQGPELLVQFQDESVVDDSQLPKDRFSAERLKGVDSTLKIQPAELGDSAMYLCASSLGGASQYFGPGTRLTVL.

This clone was detected once. J is TRBJ2-7 and V is TRBV7-2, with 8 positions matching TRBD2. This CDR3 is 15 amino acids long. V gave up 0 bases and J gave up 6 bases; unmatched junction bases: 7. From germline, CDR1 is SGHTA and CDR2 FQGNSA. The CDR3: CASSLASGNPIEQYF. DNA for the CDR3: TGTGCCAGCAGCTTAGCTAGCGGGAATCCCATCGAGCAGTACTTC.

This chain joins TRBV6-6 and TRBJ1-4, with D unclear. V was shortened by 7 bases and J by 11 bases, with 14 bases between the two germline ends. Per the germline V gene, CDR1 is MNHNY and CDR2 is SVGAGI (reference sequence). The CDR3 is 12 amino acids. The CDR3 sequence: CASIGDGGKLFF. CDR3 in DNA: TGTGCCAGCATCGGTGACGGAGGGAAACTGTTTTTT.

This chain joins TRBV11-2 and TRBJ2-5, with 9 bases fitting TRBD1. The trim removed 4 bases at V and 4 bases at J, leaving 13 bases unmatched. The CDR3 consists of 17 residues. Germline lookup yields CDR1 SGHAT and CDR2 FQNNGV. This CDR3 reads CASSSSPGQGSPETQYF. Here the CDR3 DNA reads TGTGCCAGCAGCTCAAGCCCGGGACAGGGTTCCCCAGAGACCCAGTACTTC.

J is TRBJ2-1 and V is TRBV5-6; D not resolved. This CDR3 has 11 residues. V dropped 2 bases and J dropped 8 bases, with 5 bases sitting between them. Germline CDR1 reads SGHDT; CDR2 reads YYEEEE. In nucleotides, the CDR3 is TGTGCCAGCAGCTTACAGCATGAGCAGTTCTTC. Protein product: CASSLQHEQFF.

Concerning this clone itself: The identical CDR3 is also encoded by other nucleotide sequences in the sample. The chain recombines TRBV7-2 with TRBJ2-7; 9 bases match TRBD2. V lost 5 bases and J lost 2; bases outside the gene matches: 1. In germline, CDR1 is SGHTA, CDR2 FQGNSA. This CDR3 spans 13 amino acids. The CDR3 sequence is CASSRLAAYEQYF. In DNA, the CDR3 is TGTGCCAGCAGCCGACTAGCGGCCTACGAGCAGTACTTC. The complete variable domain, with remaining parts taken from reference TRBV7-2 and TRBJ2-7, reads GAGVSQSPSNKVTEKGKDVELRCDPISGHTALYWYRQSLGQGLEFLIYFQGNSAPDKSGLPSDRFSAERTGGSVSTLTIQRTQQEDSAVYLCASSRLAAYEQYFGPGTRLTVT.

The chain carries TRBV19 and TRBJ2-2; TRBD1 agrees at 10 bases. Germline V lookup: CDR1 LNHDA, CDR2 SQIVND (reference sequence). After removal of 6 bases from V and 2 bases from J, the junction contained 9 bases not matched to a gene. CDR3 size: 17 residues. The CDR3 DNA is TGTGCCAGTAGGGGGACAGGGGTCCCCCACAACACCGGGGAGCTGTTTTTT. This gives the protein CASRGTGVPHNTGELFF.

The rearrangement uses TRBV3-1 (or the pseudogene TRBV3-2) and TRBJ2-1; no firm D call. CDR3 length equals 13 residues. Germline V CDR1 and CDR2: LGHDT, YNNKEL (reference sequence). V gave up 2 bases and J gave up 4 bases, with 6 bases separating them. This CDR3 reads CASSQQEYNEQFF. CDR3 DNA sequence: TGTGCCAGCAGCCAACAGGAATACAATGAGCAGTTCTTC.

This clone showed up just once. This rearrangement joins TRBV10-3 to TRBJ1-2, with D possibly matching TRBD1 (5 bases). V dropped 9 bases and J dropped 7 bases, with 18 bases sitting between them. The CDR3 is made up of 13 amino acids. Germline CDR1 reads ENHRY; CDR2 reads SYGVKD. DNA for the CDR3: TGTGCCATTGGGGGGGTCCCGGGAGGTGGCTACACCTTC. This encodes CAIGGVPGGGYTF.